This passage covers 3 T cell receptor beta chains from one sample sequenced in a study of cytomegalovirus exposure and HLA in healthy donors. Primers for the PCR totalled 60 Vbeta and 13 Jbeta. The data were produced by immunoSEQ multiplex PCR, yet TCRdb's version contains in-frame clones alone and is incomplete. The data show around 190,000 clones, approximately 80% seen once. Sequences were obtained from PBMCs. The source of these receptors is a man in his sixties in good health and CMV-seronegative.

V gene TRBV5-4 combines with J gene TRBJ2-2, with D perhaps matching TRBD1 (6 bases). The germline V and J ends were trimmed by 1 base and 2 bases, with 9 bases remaining between them. The germline V gene has CDR1 SGHNT and CDR2 YYREEE (reference sequence). This CDR3 is 15 amino acids long. The CDR3: CASSLMGANTGELFF. For the CDR3, the DNA is TGTGCCAGCAGCTTGATGGGGGCTAACACCGGGGAGCTGTTTTTT. Full variable domain (outside the CDR3, taken from reference TRBV5-4 and TRBJ2-2): ETGVTQSPTHLIKTRGQQVTLRCSSQSGHNTVSWYQQALGQGPQFIFQYYREEENGRGNFPPRFSGLQFPNYSSELNVNALELDDSALYLCASSLMGANTGELFFGEGSRLTVL.

This rearrangement joins TRBV10-3 to TRBJ1-1; D perhaps matches TRBD1 (5 bases). Between the trimmed V and J ends, which lost 2 bases and 10 bases, there was a span of 8 bases. Germline V CDR1 and CDR2: ENHRY, SYGVKD. This CDR3 has 11 residues. The DNA of the CDR3 is TGTGCCATCAGTGAGCTCGGGGGAGCTTTCTTT. Its protein product is CAISELGGAFF.

J is TRBJ1-4 and V is TRBV27, with D maybe TRBD1 (5 bases). Germline V gives CDR1 MNHEY, CDR2 SMNVEV (reference sequence). Trimming shortened V by 5 bases and J by 7 bases, and 23 bases separated the two germline ends. This CDR3 spans 17 amino acids. The CDR3 nucleotides read TGTGCCAGCAGTCCGACATTAGGAGGGGCCTATGGTGAAAAACTGTTTTTT. Translated, it gives CASSPTLGGAYGEKLFF.